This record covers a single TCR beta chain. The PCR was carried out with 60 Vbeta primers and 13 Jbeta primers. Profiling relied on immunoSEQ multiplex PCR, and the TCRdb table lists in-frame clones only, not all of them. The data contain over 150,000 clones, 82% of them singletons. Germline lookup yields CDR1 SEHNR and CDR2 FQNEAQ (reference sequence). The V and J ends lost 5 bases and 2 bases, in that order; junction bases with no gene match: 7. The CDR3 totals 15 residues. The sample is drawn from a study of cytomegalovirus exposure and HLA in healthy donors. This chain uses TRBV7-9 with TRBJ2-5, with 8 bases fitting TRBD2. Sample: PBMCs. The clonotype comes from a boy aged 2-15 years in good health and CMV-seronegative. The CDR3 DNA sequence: TGTGCCAGCAGCCCGGGGCGGGGGGCGCAAGAGACCCAGTACTTC. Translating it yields CASSPGRGAQETQYF. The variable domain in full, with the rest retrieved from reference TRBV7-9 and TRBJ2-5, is DTGVSQNPRHKITKRGQNVTFRCDPISEHNRLYWYRQTLGQGPEFLTYFQNEAQLEKSRLLSDRFSAERPKGSFSTLEIQRTEQGDSAMYLCASSPGRGAQETQYFGPGTRLLVL.